This T cell receptor beta chain was recovered during a study of shared clonotypes between healthy human individuals. Details on this clone: The target antigen is unknown.

PCR replicates from unsorted PBMC used 250 to 300 ng DNA, and this amount was some 31,000 T cell genomes. Bulk PBMC genomic DNA spanned ten immunoSEQ deep plates. Authors' data handling: From ImmunoSEQ came sequences covering only the junction and carrying no quality scores, so filtering differed. The table came from immunoSEQ multiplex PCR; TCRdb's copy has only in-frame clones and leaves some out. The DNA gave D and trimming, while V, J and clone size come from that table. The sample lists approximately 510,000 clones, around 74% seen once, with 10% to 15% in the top ten. The CDR3 runs 15 residues. V was clipped by 4 bases and J by 9 bases; unmatched bases: 7. Germline loops: CDR1 MNHNS, CDR2 SASEGT. Study results and caveats: An expected dependence of interdonor clonotype sharing on sequencing depth was noted.

The source material was PBMCs. The sequence was collected from a woman aged 40 to 55 in good health. Some clones in this sample may be carry-over from other donors' samples. J is TRBJ1-6 and V is TRBV6-1; 9 nucleotides agree with TRBD1. CDR3 bases: TGTGCCAGCAGTGGCCCGGGACAGGGTGGTTCACCCCTCCACTTT. Protein: CASSGPGQGGSPLHF.